This passage covers 6 T cell receptor beta chains from one sample sequenced in a study of cytomegalovirus exposure and HLA in healthy donors. Data came from immunoSEQ multiplex PCR; TCRdb stores just in-frame clones and leaves some out. Of roughly 75,000 clones in the sample, around 96% were seen once. The source material was PBMCs. The receptors here all came from a man between 18 and 35 years old in good health and CMV-seropositive.

This rearrangement joins TRBV10-3 to TRBJ2-1, with TRBD2 identical over 15 bases. Germline V CDR1 and CDR2: ENHRY, SYGVKD. The CDR3 has 16 amino acids. With V trimmed by 3 bases and J by 9 bases, 6 bases remained unmatched. CDR3 sequence: CAISDPGLAGGGEQFF. As DNA, the CDR3 is TGTGCCATCAGTGACCCGGGACTAGCGGGAGGCGGTGAGCAGTTCTTC.

The J gene is TRBJ2-7, the V gene TRBV29-1, with 9 bases lining up with TRBD1. The V gene's germline CDR1 is SQVTM and CDR2 ANQGSEA. The CDR3 sequence is 13 residues long. V dropped 4 bases and J dropped 1; count of bases not matched to a gene: 2. The CDR3 region has the DNA TGCAGCGTTGTGGGGACAGGGTCCTACGAGCAGTACTTC. Amino acid sequence: CSVVGTGSYEQYF.

J is TRBJ2-1 and V is TRBV10-3, with 7 bases identical to TRBD2. V dropped 8 bases and J dropped 3; count of bases not matched to a gene: 13. Germline lookup yields CDR1 ENHRY and CDR2 SYGVKD. The CDR3 contains 16 residues. CDR3 in amino acids: CAIWIGSGDHYNEQFF. For the CDR3, the DNA is TGTGCCATCTGGATAGGGAGCGGGGATCACTACAATGAGCAGTTCTTC.

V usage is TRBV2 and J usage is TRBJ2-5; 14 bases fit TRBD2. Trimming removed 9 bases from V and 5 bases from J; junction bases left unmatched: 14. CDR3 size: 17 residues. Germline-derived CDR1 and CDR2 are SNHLY and FYNNEI. The CDR3 DNA follows: TGTGCCAGTTCCGGGACTAGCGGGAGCACCCGTGGGGAGACCCAGTACTTC. Translated: CASSGTSGSTRGETQYF.

The chain employs TRBV7-9 and TRBJ2-7, with 10 bases identical to TRBD2. The CDR3 has 15 amino acids. Germline V gives CDR1 SEHNR, CDR2 FQNEAQ (reference sequence). V shed 4 bases and J 2 bases; nucleotides not matched to a gene: 5. The CDR3 region has the DNA TGTGCCAGCAGCTCCGGGACTAGCGTCACCTACGAGCAGTACTTC. Its translation is CASSSGTSVTYEQYF.

V usage is TRBV7-9 and J usage is TRBJ2-2; 8 bases agree with TRBD2. This CDR3 is 16 amino acids long. CDR1 and CDR2 (germline): SEHNR, FQNEAQ (reference sequence). V lost 5 bases and J lost 7; bases outside the gene matches: 12. The CDR3, as DNA: TGTGCCAGCAGCCTAATGTGGGGACTAGACGTCGGGGAGCTGTTTTTT. This codes for CASSLMWGLDVGELFF.